Shown below are 2 T cell receptor beta chains from a single sample sequenced in a study of graft-versus-host responses after intestinal transplantation. Libraries were prepared by immunoSEQ multiplex PCR; TCRdb keeps only in-frame clonotypes and omits some of them. The repertoire holds 84,000 or so clones, with roughly 89% as singletons. Their target antigens are unknown. This sample comprised unstimulated CD4+ T cells sorted from spleen or lymph node cells, obtained before intestinal transplant. The receptor source for this set is a human donor who received an intestinal transplant.

This chain uses TRBV4-1 with TRBJ1-4, with D possibly being TRBD1 (5 bases). V was clipped by 0 bases and J by 4 bases, with 12 bases between them. There are 16 residues in the CDR3. Germline assignment: CDR1 MGHRA and CDR2 YSYEKL. CDR3 coding DNA: TGCGCCAGCAGCCAAGATAGGCGGGGCTATAATGAAAAACTGTTTTTT. Encoded protein: CASSQDRRGYNEKLFF.

This chain uses TRBV19 with TRBJ1-3, with a tentative D call TRBD1 (5 bases). This CDR3 contains 17 residues. The germline CDR1 and CDR2 sequences are LNHDA and SQIVND (reference sequence). V was pared by 4 bases and J by 0 bases, with 16 bases between. The CDR3 here is CASSRGWRGVSGNTIYF. Written as DNA, the CDR3 is TGTGCCAGTAGTAGAGGGTGGAGGGGAGTCTCTGGAAACACCATATATTTT. The whole variable domain, filled in from reference TRBV19 and TRBJ1-3, reads DGGITQSPKYLFRKEGQNVTLSCEQNLNHDAMYWYRQDPGQGLRLIYYSQIVNDFQKGDIAEGYSVSREKKESFPLTVTSAQKNPTAFYLCASSRGWRGVSGNTIYFGEGSWLTVV.